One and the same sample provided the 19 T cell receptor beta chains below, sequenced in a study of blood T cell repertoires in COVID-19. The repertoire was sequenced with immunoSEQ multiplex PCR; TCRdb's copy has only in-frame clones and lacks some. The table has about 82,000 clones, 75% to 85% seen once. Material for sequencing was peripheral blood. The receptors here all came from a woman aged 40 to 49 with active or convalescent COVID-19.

The CDR3 nucleotides are TGTGCCAGCAGCCCAGCGTTTAGAAACACCATATATTTT. Translation: CASSPAFRNTIYF. The V and J genes are TRBV7-2 and TRBJ1-3; D uncertain. The CDR3 length is 13 residues. V was shortened by 5 bases and J by 5 bases, with 10 bases between the two germline ends. CDR1 SGHTA and CDR2 FQGNSA come from the germline V gene.

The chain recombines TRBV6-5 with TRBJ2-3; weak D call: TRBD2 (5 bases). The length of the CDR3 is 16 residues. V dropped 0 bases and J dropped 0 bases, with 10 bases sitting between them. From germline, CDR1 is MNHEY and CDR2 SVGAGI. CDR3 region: CASSYSPGSSTDTQYF. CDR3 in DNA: TGTGCCAGCAGTTACTCACCGGGATCTAGCACAGATACGCAGTATTTT.

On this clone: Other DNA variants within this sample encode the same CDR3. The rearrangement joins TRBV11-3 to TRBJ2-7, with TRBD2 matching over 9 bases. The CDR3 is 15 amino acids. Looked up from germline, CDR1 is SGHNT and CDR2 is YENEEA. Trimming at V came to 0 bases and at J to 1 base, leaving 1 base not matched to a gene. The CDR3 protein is CASSLEAGGSYEQYF. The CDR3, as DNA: TGTGCCAGCAGCTTAGAAGCGGGAGGTTCCTACGAGCAGTACTTC.

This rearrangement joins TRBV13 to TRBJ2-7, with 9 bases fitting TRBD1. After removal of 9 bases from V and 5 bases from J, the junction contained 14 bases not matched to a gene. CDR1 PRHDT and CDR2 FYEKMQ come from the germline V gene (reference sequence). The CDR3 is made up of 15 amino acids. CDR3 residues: CARTLVGTGPHEQYF. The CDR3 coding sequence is TGTGCCAGAACCTTAGTGGGGACAGGGCCTCACGAGCAGTACTTC.

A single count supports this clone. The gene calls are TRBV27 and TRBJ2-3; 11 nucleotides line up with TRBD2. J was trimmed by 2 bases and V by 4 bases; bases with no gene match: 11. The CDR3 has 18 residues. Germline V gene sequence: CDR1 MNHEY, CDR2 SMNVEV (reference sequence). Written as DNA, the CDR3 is TGTGCCAGCAGTTCTTCTAGCGGGGGGCACCCCTTCACAGATACGCAGTATTTT. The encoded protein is CASSSSSGGHPFTDTQYF.

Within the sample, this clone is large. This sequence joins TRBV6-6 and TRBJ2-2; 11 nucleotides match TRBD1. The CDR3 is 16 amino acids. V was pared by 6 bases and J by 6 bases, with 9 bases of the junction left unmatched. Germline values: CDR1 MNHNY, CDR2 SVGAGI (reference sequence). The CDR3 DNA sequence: TGTGCCAGCAGGGACGGGACAGGGGGTGTCGCCGGGGAGCTGTTTTTT. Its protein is CASRDGTGGVAGELFF.

This CDR3 reads CASSYSGTHGTDTQYF. For the CDR3, the DNA is TGTGCCAGCAGTTACTCGGGGACTCACGGCACAGATACGCAGTATTTT. V and J are TRBV6-5 and TRBJ2-3, with D perhaps matching TRBD2 (6 bases). The germline V gene encodes CDR1 MNHEY and CDR2 SVGAGI. The CDR3 has 16 amino acids. V was shortened by 0 bases and J by 1 base, with 11 bases between the two germline ends.

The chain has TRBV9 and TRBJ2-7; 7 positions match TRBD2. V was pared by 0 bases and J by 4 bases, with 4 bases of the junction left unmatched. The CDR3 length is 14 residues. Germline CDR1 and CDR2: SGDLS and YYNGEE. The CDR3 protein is CASSVGGSGYEQYF. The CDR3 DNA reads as TGTGCCAGCAGCGTAGGCGGGAGTGGGTACGAGCAGTACTTC.

The CDR3: CASSLGNRLAGFHNEQFF. In nucleotides, the CDR3 is TGTGCCAGCAGCTTAGGGAACCGACTAGCGGGATTTCACAATGAGCAGTTCTTC. The genes are TRBV11-3 and TRBJ2-1; 11 bases line up with TRBD2. V dropped 1 base and J dropped 5; count of bases not matched to a gene: 10. The CDR3 runs to 18 residues. Germline CDR1 reads SGHNT; CDR2 reads YENEEA.

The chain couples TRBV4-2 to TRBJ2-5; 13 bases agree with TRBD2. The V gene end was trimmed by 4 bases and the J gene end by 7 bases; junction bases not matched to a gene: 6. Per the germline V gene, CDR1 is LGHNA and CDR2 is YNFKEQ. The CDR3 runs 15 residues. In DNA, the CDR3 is TGTGCCAGCAGCCCGGGACTAGCGGGGCAACTGACCCAGTACTTC. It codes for CASSPGLAGQLTQYF.

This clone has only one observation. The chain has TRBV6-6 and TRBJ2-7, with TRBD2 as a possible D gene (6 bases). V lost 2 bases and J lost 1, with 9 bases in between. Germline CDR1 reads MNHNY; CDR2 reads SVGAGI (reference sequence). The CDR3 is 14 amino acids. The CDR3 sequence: CASSYPEGSYEQYF. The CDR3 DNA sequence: TGTGCCAGCAGTTACCCGGAGGGTTCCTACGAGCAGTACTTC.

The CDR3: CATSDFRGTGTDTQYF. For the CDR3, the DNA is TGTGCCACCAGTGATTTCCGCGGGACCGGCACAGATACGCAGTATTTT. The chain combines TRBV24-1 with TRBJ2-3, with a weak D call TRBD2 (6 bases). V dropped 1 base and J dropped 1 base, with 11 bases sitting between them. Germline loops: CDR1 KGHDR, CDR2 SFDVKD. The CDR3 loop spans 16 amino acids.

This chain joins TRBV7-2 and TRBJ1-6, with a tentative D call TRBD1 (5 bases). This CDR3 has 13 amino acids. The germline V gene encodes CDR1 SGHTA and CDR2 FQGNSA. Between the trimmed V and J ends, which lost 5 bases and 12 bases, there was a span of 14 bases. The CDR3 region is CASSVQDTLPLHF. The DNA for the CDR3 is TGTGCCAGCAGCGTTCAGGACACCCTACCCCTCCACTTT.

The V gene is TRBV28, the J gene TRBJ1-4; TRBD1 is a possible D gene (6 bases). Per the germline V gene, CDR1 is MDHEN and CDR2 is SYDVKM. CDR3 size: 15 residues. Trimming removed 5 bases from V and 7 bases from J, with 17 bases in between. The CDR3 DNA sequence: TGTGCCAGCAGTCCCCCAGGGGCTATAAGTGAAAAACTGTTTTTT. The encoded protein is CASSPPGAISEKLFF.

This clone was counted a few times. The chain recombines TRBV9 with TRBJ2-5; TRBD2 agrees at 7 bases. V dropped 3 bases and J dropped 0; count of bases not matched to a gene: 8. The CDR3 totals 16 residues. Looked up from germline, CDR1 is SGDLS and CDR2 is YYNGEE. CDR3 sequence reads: CASSGPIAGHQETQYF. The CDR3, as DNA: TGTGCCAGCAGCGGGCCGATAGCGGGCCACCAAGAGACCCAGTACTTC.

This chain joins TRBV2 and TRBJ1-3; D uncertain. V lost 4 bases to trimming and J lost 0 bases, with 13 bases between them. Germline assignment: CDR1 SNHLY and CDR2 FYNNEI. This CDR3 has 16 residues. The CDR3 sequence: CASSVSDSSSGNTIYF. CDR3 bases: TGTGCCAGCAGTGTGTCGGACTCCAGCTCTGGAAACACCATATATTTT.

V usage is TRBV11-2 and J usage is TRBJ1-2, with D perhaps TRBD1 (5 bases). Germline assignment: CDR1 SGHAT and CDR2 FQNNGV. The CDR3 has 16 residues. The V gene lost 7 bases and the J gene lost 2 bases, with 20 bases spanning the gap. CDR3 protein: CASMSGTTYTNYGYTF. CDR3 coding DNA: TGTGCCAGCATGTCAGGGACTACTTATACCAACTATGGCTACACCTTC.

CDR3 protein: CASSSYLRDRGTFNSPLHF. In DNA form, the CDR3 reads TGCGCCAGCAGCTCTTATCTCCGGGACAGGGGGACGTTTAATTCACCCCTCCACTTT. This chain connects TRBV5-1 to TRBJ1-6, with 11 bases identical to TRBD1. The trim removed 3 bases at V and 6 bases at J, leaving 14 bases unmatched. In germline, CDR1 is SGHRS, CDR2 YFSETQ. The CDR3 runs to 19 residues.

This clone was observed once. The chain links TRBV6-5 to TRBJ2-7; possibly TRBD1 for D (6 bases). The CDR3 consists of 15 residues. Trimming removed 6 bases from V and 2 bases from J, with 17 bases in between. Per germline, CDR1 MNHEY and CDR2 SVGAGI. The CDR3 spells CASRLTRDKTYEQYF. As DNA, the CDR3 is TGTGCCAGCAGACTTACCCGGGACAAGACCTACGAGCAGTACTTC.